The 19 T cell receptor beta chains below come from one sample, sequenced in a study of cytotoxic CD8 clonotypes in ibrutinib-treated CLL. Repertoires were generated with immunoSEQ multiplex PCR, while TCRdb's copy carries only in-frame clones and drops some. The table shows under 50,000 clones, with roughly two thirds occurring only once. The sequencing here drew on PBMCs, taken at disease progression, from a patient treated with ibrutinib. Every receptor here comes from a human donor with chronic lymphocytic leukemia.

The CDR3 DNA follows: TGTGCCAGCAGCCTTCGTGAGGGGGCGAACTACGAGCAGTACTTC. Protein sequence: CASSLREGANYEQYF. The chain recombines TRBV7-8 with TRBJ2-7, with TRBD1 matching 7 bases. The length of the CDR3 is 15 residues. CDR1 and CDR2 (germline): SGHVS, FQNEAQ. The V segment lost 5 bases and the J segment 3 bases; nucleotides outside the gene matches: 10.

The genes are TRBV9 and TRBJ2-5; the match to TRBD2 covers 11 bases. This CDR3 has 16 amino acids. J lost 0 bases, V lost 4 bases, and 5 bases had no gene match. CDR1 is SGDLS, CDR2 YYNGEE, per germline. The DNA of the CDR3 is TGTGCCAGCAGCTCTACGGGACTAGCGGACCAAGAGACCCAGTACTTC. This encodes CASSSTGLADQETQYF.

J is TRBJ1-2 and V is TRBV11-3; 12 bases agree with TRBD1. The trim removed 4 bases at V and 5 bases at J, leaving 8 bases unmatched. The length of the CDR3 is 16 residues. Germline CDR1 reads SGHNT; CDR2 reads YENEEA. CDR3 nucleotide sequence: TGTGCCAGCAGCTCGGGACAGGGGGCGATGGCGTATGGCTACACCTTC. Residues: CASSSGQGAMAYGYTF.

In nucleotides, the CDR3 is TGTGCCAGCATGTTACTAGCGGGAGCCTACGAGCAGTACTTC. Translated, it gives CASMLLAGAYEQYF. The rearrangement uses TRBV2 and TRBJ2-7; the match to TRBD2 covers 11 bases. Unmatched junction bases numbered 4, after V lost 7 bases and J lost 2 bases. Germline V CDR1 and CDR2: SNHLY, FYNNEI. This CDR3 has 14 residues. Full variable domain (rest looked up from reference TRBV2 and TRBJ2-7): EPEVTQTPSHQVTQMGQEVILRCVPISNHLYFYWYRQILGQKVEFLVSFYNNEISEKSEIFDDQFSVERPDGSNFTLKIRSTKLEDSAMYFCASMLLAGAYEQYFGPGTRLTVT.

This clone was found a few times. The chain is built from TRBV11-3 and TRBJ2-1; D gene unclear. The CDR3 has 15 residues. Trimming took off 1 base at V and 7 bases at J, with 14 bases between the two ends. In germline, CDR1 is SGHNT, CDR2 YENEEA. DNA of the CDR3: TGTGCCAGCAGCTTAGTAGGTTCCCGTTGGAATGAGCAGTTCTTC. Protein: CASSLVGSRWNEQFF.

The chain combines TRBV18 with TRBJ2-1, with 12 bases identical to TRBD2. The V gene's germline CDR1 is KGHSH and CDR2 LQKENI. The CDR3 has 15 amino acids. After removal of 6 bases from V and 6 bases from J, the junction contained 6 bases not matched to a gene. The DNA for the CDR3 is TGTGCCAGCTCCATACTAGCGGGAGGATCCAATGAGCAGTTCTTC. Amino acid sequence: CASSILAGGSNEQFF.

This sequence joins TRBV9 and TRBJ2-5; TRBD1 aligns across 7 bases. The J segment lost 3 bases and the V segment lost 3 bases, leaving 5 bases of the junction unmatched. CDR1 SGDLS and CDR2 YYNGEE come from the germline V gene. The CDR3 has 14 amino acids. This chain's CDR3 is CASSARDSKETQYF. CDR3 bases: TGTGCCAGCAGCGCCCGGGACAGTAAAGAGACCCAGTACTTC.

The table lists this clone with a count of one. The V call is TRBV14, the J call TRBJ2-3; D remains ambiguous. The CDR3 has 15 residues. V was clipped by 1 base and J by 2 bases, with 10 bases between them. Germline assignment: CDR1 SGHDN and CDR2 FVKESK. The CDR3 protein is CASSQVGVNTDTQYF. The CDR3 coding sequence is TGTGCCAGCAGCCAAGTTGGCGTCAACACAGATACGCAGTATTTT. Using reference TRBV14 and TRBJ2-3 for the parts outside the CDR3, the full variable domain is EAGVTQFPSHSVIEKGQTVTLRCDPISGHDNLYWYRRVMGKEIKFLLHFVKESKQDESGMPNNRFLAERTGGTYSTLKVQPAELEDSGVYFCASSQVGVNTDTQYFGPGTRLTVL.

The chain has TRBV7-9 and TRBJ2-7, with D unresolved. The germline gives CDR1 SEHNR, CDR2 FQNEAQ (reference sequence). The length of the CDR3 is 12 residues. V was trimmed by 1 base and J by 2 bases, leaving 3 bases between them. The CDR3 sequence: CASSLVPYEQYF. The CDR3 DNA follows: TGTGCCAGCAGCTTAGTGCCCTACGAGCAGTACTTC.

V and J are TRBV7-2 and TRBJ2-3; D is undetermined. Germline CDR1 is SGHTA and CDR2 is FQGNSA. The CDR3 contains 14 residues. Trimming took 4 bases from V and 11 from J, leaving 19 bases between them. Written as DNA, the CDR3 is TGTGCCAGCAGCTCCCCGAATTATATTGGGGAGCAGTATTTT. Its protein is CASSSPNYIGEQYF.

The J gene is TRBJ2-7, the V gene TRBV27; D unclear. Trimming stripped 5 bases from V and 3 bases from J, with 2 bases between. The germline CDR1 and CDR2 sequences are MNHEY and SMNVEV (reference sequence). There are 10 residues in the CDR3. In DNA, the CDR3 is TGTGCCAGCAGTCACTACGAGCAGTACTTC. Translated: CASSHYEQYF.

This clone has only one observation. The rearrangement uses TRBV5-1 and TRBJ2-7; D is ambiguous. This CDR3 is built from 15 residues. Germline V gene data show CDR1 as SGHRS and CDR2 as YFSETQ. Trimming cost V 0 bases and J 2 bases, with 12 bases left between them. DNA for the CDR3: TGCGCCAGCAGCTTGGGGACGGGCCGCACCTACGAGCAGTACTTC. Protein product: CASSLGTGRTYEQYF.

CDR3 protein: CASGGNQNSNQPQHF. The CDR3 nucleotides read TGTGCCAGCGGGGGGAACCAGAATAGCAATCAGCCCCAGCATTTT. The V gene is TRBV6-5, the J gene TRBJ1-5; perhaps TRBD1 as D (5 bases). The CDR3 is made up of 15 amino acids. V was pared by 8 bases and J by 0 bases, with 14 bases between. Per germline, CDR1 MNHEY and CDR2 SVGAGI.

The J gene is TRBJ2-7, the V gene TRBV7-2; 9 bases fit TRBD2. Germline lookup yields CDR1 SGHTA and CDR2 FQGNSA. The CDR3 totals 14 residues. V lost 4 bases to trimming and J lost 3 bases; unmatched junction nucleotides: 4. As DNA, the CDR3 is TGTGCCAGCAGCTCCTTTAGCGGGAGCTACGAGCAGTACTTC. Amino acid sequence: CASSSFSGSYEQYF.

The chain is built from TRBV7-9 and TRBJ2-3, with D perhaps matching TRBD2 (6 bases). From germline, CDR1 is SEHNR and CDR2 FQNEAQ (reference sequence). The CDR3 length is 14 residues. V lost 5 bases to trimming and J lost 6 bases, with 15 bases between them. CDR3 in DNA: TGTGCCAGCAGCCTTAGCGGAGGGATGGATACGCAGTATTTT. Its translation: CASSLSGGMDTQYF.

The chain employs TRBV14 and TRBJ2-1, with 10 bases that match TRBD2. Germline V gene lookup returns CDR1 SGHDN and CDR2 FVKESK. This CDR3 is 15 amino acids long. V was clipped by 0 bases and J by 12 bases; unmatched bases: 8. The CDR3 DNA follows: TGTGCCAGCAGCCAAGAAGCAGCGGGAGGGCCGGGGCAGTTCTTC. Translating it yields CASSQEAAGGPGQFF.

Only one count was recorded for this clone. This chain links TRBV19 with TRBJ1-1; D is unclear. This CDR3 is built from 13 residues. V was shortened by 1 base and J by 5 bases, with 8 bases between the two germline ends. From germline, CDR1 is LNHDA and CDR2 SQIVND (reference sequence). CDR3 amino acids: CASSIVVGTEAFF. For the CDR3, the DNA is TGTGCCAGTAGTATAGTAGTTGGAACTGAAGCTTTCTTT.

The V and J genes are TRBV9 and TRBJ2-5; D is possibly TRBD1 (5 bases). CDR3 length: 15 amino acids. Germline V gene data show CDR1 as SGDLS and CDR2 as YYNGEE. V dropped 3 bases and J dropped 0 bases, with 12 bases sitting between them. The DNA for the CDR3 is TGTGCCAGCAGCGACTTGCCAGGGTACCAAGAGACCCAGTACTTC. Translated: CASSDLPGYQETQYF.

The chain employs TRBV7-6 and TRBJ1-1; tentative D call: TRBD1 (5 bases). Per germline, CDR1 SGHVS and CDR2 FNYEAQ. This CDR3 has 18 residues. V was trimmed by 1 base and J by 4 bases, leaving 22 bases between them. CDR3: CASSLGPGFWIEATEAFF. The CDR3 nucleotides read TGTGCCAGCAGCTTAGGGCCAGGGTTTTGGATCGAGGCCACTGAAGCTTTCTTT.